This TCR beta chain is drawn from a study of CD8+CD57+ T cells in acquired aplastic anemia. Study information: On average, sorted CD4+ and CD8+ cells gave approximately 3 ug of DNA. The study's findings and limits: Some 28 sequences, all CD8+ CDR3, were shared between patients and controls.

The authors sequenced patients whose flow cytometry had shown CD8+CD57+ cell expansion. Among the patients, all had severe acquired aplastic anemia. Turning to this clonotype: The antigen is unknown.

TCR beta VDJ combinations and CDR3 sequences were profiled from genomic DNA. TCRdb used MiXCR to reprocess the reads, holding one entry per CDR3 protein. The sample lists 160,000 or so distinct CDR3 sequences; around 48% were seen once. CDR3 size: 14 residues. V lost 7 bases to trimming and J lost 5 bases; unmatched junction nucleotides: 7. Germline CDR1 LNHDA, CDR2 SQIVND (reference sequence). The specimen sequenced was sorted CD4+, CD8+, or CD8+CD57+ T cells (not recorded which) from PBMCs. This chain connects TRBV19 to TRBJ2-2; 7 nucleotides line up with TRBD1. This TCR was sampled from a human donor with aplastic anemia. This CDR3 is CASNGAGGTGELFF. CDR3 sequence (DNA): TGTGCCAGTAATGGGGCAGGGGGTACCGGGGAGCTGTTTTTT. Supplemented by reference TRBV19 and TRBJ2-2, the full variable domain reads DGGITQSPKYLFRKEGQNVTLSCEQNLNHDAMYWYRQDPGQGLRLIYYSQIVNDFQKGDIAEGYSVSREKKESFPLTVTSAQKNPTAFYLCASNGAGGTGELFFGEGSRLTVL.